Presented here are 9 T cell receptor beta chains from one specimen sequenced in a study of post-analysis software for immune sequencing data. These receptors have no known antigen. Unique molecular identifiers were present in the TCR beta cDNA libraries. A single record per CDR3 protein comes from TCRdb applying MiXCR to the PCR reads. The table lists 150,000 to 200,000 distinct CDR3 sequences, approximately 30% of them singletons. Study-level findings and limits: Higher frequency in patients than in controls was seen for roughly five TRBV segments, with TRBV5-6, TRBV5-1 and TRBV20-1 among them.

The sample taken for sequencing was blood. These receptors all come from a girl between 5 and 17 years old with multiple sclerosis.

This clonotype has only a few counts. This may be a read error: a much more frequent sequence differs by one nucleotide. The chain combines TRBV4-1 with TRBJ2-4; D is ambiguous. The J call could be wrong; TRBJ2-7 is a better fit for the DNA end. CDR1 is MGHRA, CDR2 YSYEKL, per germline. The CDR3 length is 14 residues. CDR3 sequence reads: CASSQVGASCEQYF. In DNA, the CDR3 is TGCGCCAGCAGCCAAGTTGGTGCCTCCTGCGAGCAGTACTTC.

With respect to this clonotype: A much larger clone lies a single base off, so this may be a read error. The chain joins TRBV6-6 to TRBJ1-2; D may be TRBD1 (6 bases). Germline CDR1 reads MNHNY; CDR2 reads SVGAGI (reference sequence). The CDR3 is 15 amino acids. This chain's CDR3 is CTSSPGEGVMGGYTF. In nucleotides, the CDR3 is TGTACCAGCAGCCCCGGGGAGGGGGTCATGGGTGGCTACACCTTC.

This rearrangement joins TRBV20-1 to TRBJ1-5; D might be TRBD1 (6 bases). The length of the CDR3 is 16 residues. Germline assignment: CDR1 DFQATT and CDR2 SNEGSKA (reference sequence). The V and J ends lost 2 bases and 5 bases respectively, with 19 bases between them. The CDR3 sequence: CSARNDRRGVDQPQHF. Written as DNA, the CDR3 is TGCAGTGCTAGAAACGACAGGCGGGGAGTTGATCAGCCCCAGCATTTT.

The chain uses TRBV12-3 or TRBV12-4 and TRBJ2-1; 9 nucleotides line up with TRBD1. Trimming at V came to 9 bases and at J to 8 bases, leaving 14 bases not matched to a gene. The CDR3 loop spans 15 amino acids. This CDR3 is CASDHQQGAGDEQFF. The CDR3 coding sequence is TGTGCCAGTGACCACCAACAGGGGGCGGGCGATGAGCAGTTCTTC.

V usage is TRBV2 and J usage is TRBJ2-3; D remains unclear. The CDR3 covers 12 residues. V lost 5 bases and J 6 bases, leaving 9 bases between the germline ends. CDR1 SNHLY and CDR2 FYNNEI come from the germline V gene. CDR3 residues: CASSPDGDTQYF. CDR3 DNA: TGTGCCAGCAGTCCGGATGGGGATACGCAGTATTTT.

This clonotype was picked up many times. The chain combines TRBV15 with TRBJ2-1; weak D call: TRBD2 (5 bases). CDR3 size: 14 residues. The V end lost 5 bases, the J end lost 7 bases, and 15 bases lay between the germline ends. CDR1 and CDR2 (germline): LNHNV, YYDKDF (reference sequence). The CDR3 loop is CATSRGGWRNEQFF. The CDR3 DNA follows: TGTGCCACCAGCCGAGGAGGATGGCGTAATGAGCAGTTCTTC.

This clonotype has at least ten counts. J is TRBJ1-2 and V is TRBV14, with D maybe TRBD1 (5 bases). CDR3 length: 13 amino acids. Per germline, CDR1 SGHDN and CDR2 FVKESK. The ends were cut back, 3 bases at V and 2 bases at J, with 7 bases in the middle. CDR3 bases: TGTGCCAGCAGCCACAGGGTCAACTATGGCTACACCTTC. Translated, it gives CASSHRVNYGYTF.

This chain joins TRBV6-1 and TRBJ1-1; no definite D call. Germline lookup yields CDR1 MNHNS and CDR2 SASEGT. The V end lost 2 bases, the J end lost 9 bases, and 16 bases lay between the germline ends. CDR3 length: 14 residues. As DNA, the CDR3 is TGTGCCAGCAGTGAAACCGACGGGTCCACCAAAGCTTTCTTT. Translation gives CASSETDGSTKAFF.

The sample holds a few counts of this clonotype. V gene TRBV5-1 combines with J gene TRBJ2-7; D is tentatively TRBD1 or TRBD2 (5 bases each). This CDR3 comprises 14 residues. V lost 1 base and J lost 7, with 15 bases in between. Germline V gives CDR1 SGHRS, CDR2 YFSETQ. This CDR3 is CASSLWDRPFEQYF. CDR3 coding DNA: TGCGCCAGCAGCTTGTGGGACCGTCCGTTTGAGCAGTACTTC.